A single sample gave rise to the 27 T cell receptor beta chains below, sequenced in a study of T cells in Graves' hyperthyroidism and ophthalmopathy. Authors of the study amplified TCR beta CDR3 regions from RNA transcripts. First-round RT-PCR of the TCR CDR3 relied on the HTBI primer set. Each CDR3 protein is one row after TCRdb ran MiXCR on the multiplex PCR reads. The sample holds roughly 660,000 distinct CDR3 sequences, around a sixth seen once. Sequencing was carried out using blood. These receptors came from a middle-aged man with Graves' hyperthyroidism.

The chain is built from TRBV19 and TRBJ2-5; D not certain. Looked up from germline, CDR1 is LNHDA and CDR2 is SQIVND (reference sequence). Trimming removed 6 bases at V and 5 bases at J, with 22 bases between. The CDR3 is 16 residues long. Here the CDR3 DNA reads TGTGCCAGTAGGCCCCGGGCGGATACAAGATGGGAGACCCAGTACTTC. Its protein is CASRPRADTRWETQYF.

This clonotype was counted many times. This chain connects TRBV6-1 to TRBJ1-1, with D uncertain. V was shortened by 6 bases and J by 1 base, with 12 bases between the two germline ends. The CDR3 spans 14 residues. Germline assignment: CDR1 MNHNS and CDR2 SASEGT. The CDR3 DNA is TGTGCCAGCAGATCCTTAGGGCCGAACACTGAAGCTTTCTTT. Its translation is CASRSLGPNTEAFF.

This clonotype was counted many times. The genes are TRBV11-2 and TRBJ2-4; TRBD2 matches at 8 bases. Germline values: CDR1 SGHAT, CDR2 FQNNGV. The CDR3 is made up of 18 amino acids. The J segment lost 1 base and the V segment lost 1 base, leaving 9 bases of the junction unmatched. CDR3 sequence: CASSLGSGGRSAKNIQYF. CDR3 sequence (DNA): TGTGCCAGCAGCTTAGGATCGGGCGGGAGGTCGGCCAAAAACATTCAGTACTTC.

This clonotype appeared many times. This sequence joins TRBV5-1 and TRBJ2-2; D is uncertain. Deletions cut 0 bases from V and 7 bases from J, with 7 bases between. This CDR3 has 13 residues. Germline V gene sequence: CDR1 SGHRS, CDR2 YFSETQ. CDR3 in amino acids: CASSLGGDGELFF. The CDR3 DNA reads as TGCGCCAGCAGCTTGGGCGGAGACGGGGAGCTGTTTTTT.

This clonotype was found many times. The gene calls are TRBV5-1 and TRBJ2-7; D not certain. The V end lost 5 bases, the J end lost 6 bases, and 9 bases lay between the germline ends. The germline gives CDR1 SGHRS, CDR2 YFSETQ. This CDR3 is built from 11 residues. CDR3 nucleotides: TGCGCCAGCAGTTCCCTCGGCGAGCAGTACTTC. It translates to CASSSLGEQYF.

In its sample, this clonotype was seen a few times. The junction departs from the called germline gene at one end, perhaps through a read error. The gene calls are TRBV9 and TRBJ2-1; 10 nucleotides agree with TRBD2. The CDR3 has 13 residues. Germline V gene lookup returns CDR1 SGDLS and CDR2 YYNGEE. In nucleotides, the CDR3 is TGTGCCAGCACCGTAGCGGGAGGTAATGAGCAGTTCTTC. Translation: CASTVAGGNEQFF.

This clonotype was seen repeatedly, ten times or more. The CDR3 DNA reads as TGCAGTGCCCTTGGCCGCGGACGGAGCACAGATACGCAGTATTTT. Translation gives CSALGRGRSTDTQYF. The chain joins TRBV20-1 to TRBJ2-3; D not resolved. Trimming removed 6 bases at V and 0 bases at J, with 16 bases between. The length of the CDR3 is 15 residues. The V gene's germline CDR1 is DFQATT and CDR2 SNEGSKA (reference sequence).

Ten or more counts support this clonotype. CDR3 DNA sequence: TGCAGTGCTAGAGATAGTACTAGCGGCTCCTACAATGAGCAGTTCTTC. It is translated as CSARDSTSGSYNEQFF. The chain uses TRBV20-1 and TRBJ2-1, with 8 bases that match TRBD2. J was trimmed by 0 bases and V by 0 bases; bases with no gene match: 4. Germline V gene sequence: CDR1 DFQATT, CDR2 SNEGSKA (reference sequence). The CDR3 length is 16 residues.

This chain links TRBV6-1 with TRBJ1-5; TRBD1 aligns across 7 bases. This CDR3 has 14 amino acids. The germline gives CDR1 MNHNS, CDR2 SASEGT. V shed 8 bases and J 7 bases; nucleotides not matched to a gene: 11. The DNA of the CDR3 is TGTGCCAGCGCGAACAGGGGCTTAAGGCAGCCCCAGCATTTT. Protein product: CASANRGLRQPQHF.

Many counts were recorded for this clonotype. The rearrangement joins TRBV11-2 to TRBJ2-1, with TRBD2 as a possible D gene (5 bases). V lost 5 bases and J lost 6, with 14 bases in between. Germline-derived CDR1 and CDR2 are SGHAT and FQNNGV. The CDR3 runs to 14 residues. CDR3 amino acids: CASSHSDWSNEQFF. The CDR3 DNA reads TGTGCCAGCAGCCATTCGGACTGGAGCAATGAGCAGTTCTTC. The full variable domain, in which reference TRBV11-2 and TRBJ2-1 provide the parts outside the CDR3, is EAGVAQSPRYKIIEKRQSVAFWCNPISGHATLYWYQQILGQGPKLLIQFQNNGVVDDSQLPKDRFSAERLKGVDSTLKIQPAKLEDSAVYLCASSHSDWSNEQFFGPGTRLTVL.

This clonotype was detected many times. The chain is built from TRBV29-1 and TRBJ2-7; 11 bases agree with TRBD1. The CDR3 totals 13 residues. Trimming cost V 7 bases and J 4 bases; bases outside gene matches: 6. Germline loops: CDR1 SQVTM, CDR2 ANQGSEA. For the CDR3, the DNA is TGCAGCGCTGGACAGGGGGCTGAATACGAGCAGTACTTC. The encoded protein is CSAGQGAEYEQYF.

The table lists this clonotype with a few counts. V usage is TRBV11-2 and J usage is TRBJ1-5, with a tentative D call TRBD1 (5 bases). CDR1 SGHAT and CDR2 FQNNGV come from the germline V gene. Trimming stripped 2 bases from V and 7 bases from J, with 15 bases between. CDR3 size: 15 residues. In nucleotides, the CDR3 is TGTGCCAGCAGCTTATTTGCAGGGCCCAGGCAGCCCCAGCATTTT. This gives the protein CASSLFAGPRQPQHF.

This clonotype showed up many times. The chain's CDR3 is CASSYSYTAGSNQPQHF. The CDR3 DNA is TGTGCCAGCAGTTACTCATATACGGCTGGAAGCAATCAGCCCCAGCATTTT. The genes are TRBV6-2 or TRBV6-3 and TRBJ1-5, with D unclear. The CDR3 loop spans 17 amino acids. CDR1 MNHEY and CDR2 SVGEGT come from the germline V gene. Trimming pared 0 bases from V and 1 base from J, leaving 13 bases between.

This sequence joins TRBV9 and TRBJ2-3; TRBD2 aligns across 8 bases. Germline V lookup: CDR1 SGDLS, CDR2 YYNGEE. CDR3 length: 16 amino acids. The trim removed 0 bases at V and 0 bases at J, leaving 3 bases unmatched. CDR3 protein: CASSVGGTRSTDTQYF. The DNA for the CDR3 is TGTGCCAGCAGCGTAGGTGGGACTAGAAGCACAGATACGCAGTATTTT.

CDR3 DNA: TGTGCCAGCAGTACCCATGGGACAGGGGCAAATGAAAAACTGTTTTTT. It yields the protein CASSTHGTGANEKLFF. V gene TRBV27 combines with J gene TRBJ1-4, with 10 bases lining up with TRBD1. Germline CDR1 reads MNHEY; CDR2 reads SMNVEV (reference sequence). After removal of 5 bases from V and 5 bases from J, the junction contained 8 bases not matched to a gene. The CDR3 extends over 16 amino acids.

The chain carries TRBV5-1 and TRBJ1-3, with a tentative D call TRBD1 (6 bases). V was shortened by 0 bases and J by 6 bases, with 10 bases between the two germline ends. The CDR3 contains 14 residues. Germline V gene sequence: CDR1 SGHRS, CDR2 YFSETQ. DNA for the CDR3: TGCGCCAGCAGCTTGGACGGGGGCTCAAACACCATATATTTT. Translation gives CASSLDGGSNTIYF.

There are a few counts of this clonotype. The rearrangement links TRBV7-4 to TRBJ2-5; D gene uncertain. The V gene's germline CDR1 is SGHVT and CDR2 SQSDAQ. This CDR3 comprises 12 residues. The ends were cut back, 1 base at V and 5 bases at J, with 5 bases in the middle. CDR3 region: CASSLGCETQYF. The CDR3, as DNA: TGTGCCAGCAGCTTAGGCTGCGAGACCCAGTACTTC.

This clonotype was detected a few times. This chain connects TRBV29-1 to TRBJ2-2; D not certain. The CDR3 is made up of 11 amino acids. Germline V gene data show CDR1 as SQVTM and CDR2 as ANQGSEA. Trimming shortened V by 0 bases and J by 6 bases, and 2 bases separated the two germline ends. The CDR3 bases are TGCAGCGTTGAAGACCCCGGGGAGCTGTTTTTT. This translates into CSVEDPGELFF.

The V call is TRBV6-5, the J call TRBJ1-6; D remains ambiguous. V was trimmed by 2 bases and J by 7 bases, leaving 9 bases between them. The CDR3 runs to 14 residues. Looked up from germline, CDR1 is MNHEY and CDR2 is SVGAGI. The CDR3: CASSYGQDNSPLHF. The CDR3 DNA reads as TGTGCCAGCAGTTACGGGCAGGACAATTCACCCCTCCACTTT.

This clonotype was counted many times. This rearrangement joins TRBV10-3 to TRBJ2-5; D uncertain. Germline-derived CDR1 and CDR2 are ENHRY and SYGVKD. Trimming stripped 6 bases from V and 5 bases from J, with 13 bases between. The length of the CDR3 is 13 residues. CDR3 in amino acids: CAIRAESRETQYF. DNA for the CDR3: TGTGCCATCAGGGCCGAATCCCGTGAGACCCAGTACTTC.

The chain recombines TRBV27 with TRBJ2-1, with D perhaps matching TRBD2 (6 bases). CDR1 MNHEY and CDR2 SMNVEV come from the germline V gene (reference sequence). Trimming removed 7 bases at V and 8 bases at J, with 12 bases between. The CDR3 is made up of 12 amino acids. The CDR3 region is CASNQGGHEQFF. DNA for the CDR3: TGTGCCAGCAACCAGGGAGGCCATGAGCAGTTCTTC.

There are many counts of this clonotype. The chain has TRBV12-3 or TRBV12-4 and TRBJ2-2; TRBD2 aligns across 7 bases. CDR3 length: 17 amino acids. V shed 2 bases and J 1 base; nucleotides not matched to a gene: 7. CDR3 in DNA: TGTGCCAGCAGTTTATCAGTAACGGGAGGGAACACCGGGGAGCTGTTTTTT. Amino acid sequence: CASSLSVTGGNTGELFF.

The table lists this clonotype with many counts. The chain has TRBV7-9 and TRBJ2-7, with a weak D call TRBD2 (5 bases). Per the germline V gene, CDR1 is SEHNR and CDR2 is FQNEAQ (reference sequence). This CDR3 is 12 amino acids long. Trimming cost V 5 bases and J 5 bases, with 10 bases left between them. The CDR3 sequence: CASSAGRNEQYF. Written as DNA, the CDR3 is TGTGCCAGCAGCGCGGGCAGGAACGAGCAGTACTTC. Full variable domain (outside the CDR3, taken from reference TRBV7-9 and TRBJ2-7): DTGVSQNPRHKITKRGQNVTFRCDPISEHNRLYWYRQTLGQGPEFLTYFQNEAQLEKSRLLSDRFSAERPKGSFSTLEIQRTEQGDSAMYLCASSAGRNEQYFGPGTRLTVT.

The J gene is TRBJ2-7, the V gene TRBV19, with 7 bases identical to TRBD1. V trimming: 0 bases; J trimming: 0 bases; junction bases outside the gene matches: 2. The germline gives CDR1 LNHDA, CDR2 SQIVND (reference sequence). The CDR3 consists of 15 residues. The CDR3 sequence: CASSIDAGGSYEQYF. In nucleotides, the CDR3 is TGTGCCAGTAGTATAGACGCAGGGGGCTCCTACGAGCAGTACTTC.

The sample holds a few counts of this clonotype. In nucleotides, the CDR3 is TGTGCCAGCAGTGAAACGGGAGGGCCGTGGGAGACCCAGTACTTC. It codes for CASSETGGPWETQYF. The genes are TRBV6-1 and TRBJ2-5; 8 nucleotides align to TRBD2. From germline, CDR1 is MNHNS and CDR2 SASEGT. V gave up 2 bases and J gave up 5 bases; unmatched junction bases: 7. This CDR3 region has 15 residues.

This clonotype was observed at least ten times. The V gene is TRBV27, the J gene TRBJ2-1; D tentatively fits TRBD1 or TRBD2 (7 bases each). Trimming stripped 6 bases from V and 8 bases from J, with 20 bases between. Germline CDR1 reads MNHEY; CDR2 reads SMNVEV (reference sequence). This CDR3 contains 15 residues. As DNA, the CDR3 is TGTGCCAGCAGGGAGGGGGCGGGAGAAGGCGATGAGCAGTTCTTC. It translates to CASREGAGEGDEQFF.

This clonotype has ten or more counts. V is TRBV28 and J is TRBJ2-2; D is unresolved. The CDR3 has 13 amino acids. V was shortened by 6 bases and J by 3 bases, with 8 bases between the two germline ends. From germline, CDR1 is MDHEN and CDR2 SYDVKM. The CDR3 nucleotides read TGTGCCAGCAGGAGCGCAGACACCGGGGAGCTGTTTTTT. As protein: CASRSADTGELFF. Filled out from reference TRBV28 and TRBJ2-2, the complete variable domain reads DVKVTQSSRYLVKRTGEKVFLECVQDMDHENMFWYRQDPGLGLRLIYFSYDVKMKEKGDIPEGYSVSREKKERFSLILESASTNQTSMYLCASRSADTGELFFGEGSRLTVL.